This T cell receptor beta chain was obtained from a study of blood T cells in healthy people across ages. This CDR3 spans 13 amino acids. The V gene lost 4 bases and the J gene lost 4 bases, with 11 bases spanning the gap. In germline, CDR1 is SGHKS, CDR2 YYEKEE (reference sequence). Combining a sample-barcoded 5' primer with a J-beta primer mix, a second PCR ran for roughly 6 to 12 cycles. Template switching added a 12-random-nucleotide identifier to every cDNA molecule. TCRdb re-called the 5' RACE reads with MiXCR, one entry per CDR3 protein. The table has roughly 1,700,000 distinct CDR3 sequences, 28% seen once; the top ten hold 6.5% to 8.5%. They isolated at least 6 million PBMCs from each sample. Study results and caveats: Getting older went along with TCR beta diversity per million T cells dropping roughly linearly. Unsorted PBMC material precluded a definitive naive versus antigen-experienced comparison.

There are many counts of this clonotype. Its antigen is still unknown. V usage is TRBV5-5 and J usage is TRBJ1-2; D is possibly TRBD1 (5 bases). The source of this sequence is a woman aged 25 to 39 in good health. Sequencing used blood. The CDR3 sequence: CASSLQELYGYTF. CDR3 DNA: TGTGCCAGCAGCCTACAGGAACTCTATGGCTACACCTTC.